These T cell receptor beta chains were read from a single sample in a study of blood T cells in healthy people across ages. Each CDR3 protein is one row after TCRdb ran MiXCR on the 5' RACE reads. This sample carries more than 750,000 distinct CDR3 sequences, almost 30% of them seen once, and the ten largest clones take roughly a tenth. These data also formed part of another study, on T cells of mothers and their children.

Sequencing input: blood. The receptors were gathered from a woman in her thirties or forties in good health. Both conserved end residues are part of each CDR3. The D gene is left open where the match is weak. The size field is filled for only some rows; it gives once, few, many or a size class.

j_call clone_size d_call v_call cdr3_length cdr3_nt cdr3_aa
TRBJ2-5 . TRBD2 TRBV7-2 16 TGTGCCAGCAGCTTTTCGCGGGGGACTTTCCAAGAGACCCAGTACTTC CASSFSRGTFQETQYF
TRBJ1-1 few . TRBV7-3 12 TGTGCCAGCAGCGCGACAGGCACTGAAGCTTTCTTT CASSATGTEAFF
TRBJ2-3 . . TRBV18 14 TGTGCCAGCTCCCCCTACGGGGTCACAGATACGCAGTATTTT CASSPYGVTDTQYF
TRBJ2-3 many TRBD2 TRBV4-1 12 TGCGCCAGCAGCCAACTAGCGGAGCGTCGGTATTTT CASSQLAERRYF
TRBJ2-1 . . TRBV29-1 14 TGCAGCGTTCCAACCTACGCCTCCTACAATGAGCAGTTCTTC CSVPTYASYNEQFF
TRBJ1-2 few TRBD1 TRBV27 13 TGTGCCAGCAGTTTTGACAGGGCCAGAGGCTACACCTTC CASSFDRARGYTF
TRBJ2-5 . TRBD1 TRBV15 14 TGTGCCACCAGCAGAATGACAGGGCGGGAGACCCAGTACTTC CATSRMTGRETQYF
TRBJ2-5 few TRBD2 TRBV5-1 14 TGCGCCAGCAGCTTGGAGCGGGGAGGAGGGACCCAGTACTTC CASSLERGGGTQYF
TRBJ2-5 . TRBD2 TRBV7-3 16 TGTGCCAGCAGCTCGCTAGCGGGGGCCCCGGAAGAGACCCAGTACTTC CASSSLAGAPEETQYF
TRBJ2-7 many . TRBV29-1 11 TGCAGCGCATACACGGGCTACGAGCAGTACTTC CSAYTGYEQYF
TRBJ1-6 few . TRBV24-1 16 TGTGCCACCAGTGAGCTCGACAGAGAGAATAATTCACCCCTCCACTTT CATSELDRENNSPLHF
TRBJ1-1 few TRBD1 TRBV6-5 15 TGTGCCAGCAGTCGCACCGGGACAGGGGTTACTGAAGCTTTCTTT CASSRTGTGVTEAFF